These 16 T cell receptor beta chains share one sample of origin, sequenced in a study of CD8 T cell repertoires and HIV-1 epitope variants. Produced via immunoSEQ multiplex PCR; TCRdb's table is partial and in-frame only. The sample contains about 90,000 clones, just under 75% of which appear only once. Source material: uncultured baseline CD8+ T cells from peripheral blood mononuclear cells (PBMCs). The source is a male donor with HIV.

This clone was observed a few times. The CDR3 loop reads CASSSSAGLAVYEQYF. The DNA of the CDR3 is TGTGCCAGCAGCTCATCCGCGGGACTAGCGGTCTACGAGCAGTACTTC. The chain employs TRBV7-9 and TRBJ2-7; TRBD2 matches 11 bases. Germline values: CDR1 SEHNR, CDR2 FQNEAQ (reference sequence). The J segment lost 3 bases and the V segment lost 4 bases, leaving 8 bases of the junction unmatched. The CDR3 runs 16 residues.

This rearrangement joins TRBV7-9 to TRBJ2-5; 7 positions agree with TRBD2. Per the germline V gene, CDR1 is SEHNR and CDR2 is FQNEAQ (reference sequence). The CDR3 is 14 amino acids. V shed 3 bases and J 1 base; nucleotides not matched to a gene: 2. The DNA of the CDR3 is TGTGCCAGCAGCTTGGCTAGCGGCCAAGAGACCCAGTACTTC. Translated, it gives CASSLASGQETQYF.

The chain is built from TRBV30 and TRBJ1-4; D may be TRBD1 (5 bases). Germline values: CDR1 GTSNPN, CDR2 SVGIG (reference sequence). This CDR3 spans 13 amino acids. V was trimmed by 7 bases and J by 0 bases, leaving 9 bases between them. CDR3: CAFQGATNEKLFF. The CDR3 DNA is TGTGCCTTCCAGGGTGCAACTAATGAAAAACTGTTTTTT.

The CDR3 here is CSDGETRDTGELFF. The CDR3 coding sequence is TGCAGCGACGGCGAGACCAGGGACACCGGGGAGCTGTTTTTT. The chain carries TRBV29-1 and TRBJ2-2; weak D call: TRBD1 (5 bases). Trimming shortened V by 7 bases and J by 3 bases, and 15 bases separated the two germline ends. Germline V gene data show CDR1 as SQVTM and CDR2 as ANQGSEA. This CDR3 has 14 amino acids.

This clone was counted a few times. The genes are TRBV27 and TRBJ1-2; unclear D gene. This CDR3 is 17 amino acids long. V lost 7 bases and J lost 2, with 23 bases in between. Germline-derived CDR1 and CDR2 are MNHEY and SMNVEV (reference sequence). DNA for the CDR3: TGTGCCAGCACCTCACGGGCAGGAAATACTATAAACTATGGCTACACCTTC. It translates to CASTSRAGNTINYGYTF.

The DNA of the CDR3 is TGTGCCAGCTCACCAACTAGCGGGGAAGCCTACAATGAGCAGTTCTTC. This translates into CASSPTSGEAYNEQFF. The chain uses TRBV18 and TRBJ2-1, with 10 nucleotides matching TRBD2. The CDR3 totals 16 residues. CDR1 and CDR2 from the germline V gene are KGHSH and LQKENI. V trimming: 2 bases; J trimming: 2 bases; junction bases outside the gene matches: 3.

The genes are TRBV28 and TRBJ1-5, with a possible D match to TRBD1 (6 bases). The germline gives CDR1 MDHEN, CDR2 SYDVKM. Trimming shortened V by 7 bases and J by 5 bases, and 18 bases separated the two germline ends. This CDR3 has 15 amino acids. The CDR3 nucleotides are TGTGCCAGCACCGGTGGGAGGGGGTCGTATCAGCCCCAGCATTTT. Protein product: CASTGGRGSYQPQHF.

The CDR3 sequence: CSVGGSGGELFF. CDR3 in DNA: TGCAGCGTTGGTGGGTCAGGGGGGGAGCTGTTTTTT. The chain employs TRBV29-1 and TRBJ2-2, with D perhaps matching TRBD1 (5 bases). This CDR3 is built from 12 residues. V lost 4 bases and J lost 8, with 11 bases in between. Looked up from germline, CDR1 is SQVTM and CDR2 is ANQGSEA.

Only a few counts were recorded for this clone. The chain uses TRBV7-2 and TRBJ2-5; possibly TRBD1 for D (5 bases). Per the germline V gene, CDR1 is SGHTA and CDR2 is FQGNSA. Trimming shortened V by 1 base and J by 5 bases, and 20 bases separated the two germline ends. This CDR3 is built from 17 residues. The CDR3 DNA sequence: TGTGCCAGCAGCTTAGAGCTCTCGACAGTTCCGAGGGAGACCCAGTACTTC. Amino acids: CASSLELSTVPRETQYF.

As to this clone: This sample also contains other DNA sequences that code for the same CDR3. V is TRBV7-9 and J is TRBJ2-1, with a weak D call TRBD2 (5 bases). The CDR3 extends over 12 amino acids. CDR1 and CDR2 from the germline V gene are SEHNR and FQNEAQ (reference sequence). Trimming stripped 4 bases from V and 6 bases from J, with 7 bases between. CDR3 residues: CASSSGSNEQFF. The CDR3 DNA sequence: TGTGCCAGCAGCTCGGGGTCCAATGAGCAGTTCTTC.

This chain links TRBV15 with TRBJ1-1; D call uncertain. Germline assignment: CDR1 LNHNV and CDR2 YYDKDF (reference sequence). V was shortened by 3 bases and J by 1 base, with 12 bases between the two germline ends. The CDR3 is 15 residues long. CDR3 amino acids: CATSRTTTENTEAFF. The DNA for the CDR3 is TGTGCCACCAGCAGGACCACCACAGAGAACACTGAAGCTTTCTTT.

The gene calls are TRBV4-1 and TRBJ1-2; no clear D gene. CDR1 and CDR2 (germline): MGHRA, YSYEKL. V was clipped by 0 bases and J by 6 bases, with 14 bases between them. The CDR3 sequence is 15 residues long. CDR3 residues: CASSQDNSPTNGYTF. The CDR3 coding sequence is TGCGCCAGCAGCCAAGATAACAGCCCAACTAATGGCTACACCTTC.

A single count supports this clone. V is TRBV30 and J is TRBJ2-6; D ambiguous. Germline loops: CDR1 GTSNPN, CDR2 SVGIG (reference sequence). This CDR3 has 14 residues. Trimming took 7 bases from V and 0 from J, leaving 10 bases between them. The CDR3 DNA sequence: TGTGCCTACCGGATGACCTCTGGGGCCAACGTCCTGACTTTC. It specifies CAYRMTSGANVLTF. Filled out from reference TRBV30 and TRBJ2-6, the complete variable domain reads SQTIHQWPATLVQPVGSPLSLECTVEGTSNPNLYWYRQAAGRGLQLLFYSVGIGQISSEVPQNLSASRPQDRQFILSSKKLLLSDSGFYLCAYRMTSGANVLTFGAGSRLTVL.

This rearrangement joins TRBV6-1 to TRBJ2-7, with 10 bases that match TRBD2. The CDR3 has 15 amino acids. The junction had 4 bases not matched to a gene; V was cut back by 1 base and J by 4 bases. The V gene's germline CDR1 is MNHNS and CDR2 SASEGT. This CDR3 is CASSEGSGGSYEQYF. The CDR3, as DNA: TGTGCCAGCAGTGAAGGTAGCGGGGGGTCGTACGAGCAGTACTTC.

This clone was found once. The rearrangement joins TRBV9 to TRBJ2-3; the match to TRBD2 covers 9 bases. V was clipped by 3 bases and J by 5 bases; unmatched bases: 7. Germline loops: CDR1 SGDLS, CDR2 YYNGEE. The CDR3 totals 15 residues. CDR3 loop: CASSASGGPGDTQYF. The CDR3 DNA reads as TGTGCCAGCAGCGCCAGCGGGGGGCCCGGAGATACGCAGTATTTT.

This clone turned up a few times. V is TRBV30 and J is TRBJ1-1, with D tentatively TRBD1 (6 bases). The CDR3 covers 13 residues. V lost 3 bases and J lost 4, with 12 bases in between. Germline lookup yields CDR1 GTSNPN and CDR2 SVGIG (reference sequence). The chain's CDR3 is CAWRQGMITEAFF. In DNA form, the CDR3 reads TGTGCCTGGAGACAGGGAATGATCACTGAAGCTTTCTTT.